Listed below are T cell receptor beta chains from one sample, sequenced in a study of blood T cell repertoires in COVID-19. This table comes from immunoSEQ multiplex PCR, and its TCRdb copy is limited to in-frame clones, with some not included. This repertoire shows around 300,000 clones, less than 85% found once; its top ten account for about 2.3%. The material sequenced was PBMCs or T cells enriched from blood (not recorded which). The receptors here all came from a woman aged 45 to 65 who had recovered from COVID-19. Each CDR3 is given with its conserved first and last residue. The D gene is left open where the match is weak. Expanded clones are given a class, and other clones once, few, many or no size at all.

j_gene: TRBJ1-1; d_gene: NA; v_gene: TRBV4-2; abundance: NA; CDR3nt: TGTGCCAGCAGCCAAACGAAGATTACAGGGACCACTGAAGCTTTCTTT; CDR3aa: CASSQTKITGTTEAFF
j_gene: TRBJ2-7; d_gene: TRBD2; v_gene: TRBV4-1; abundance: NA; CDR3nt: TGCGCCAGCAGCCTAGGGACTAGCGAACGATCCTACGAGCAGTACTTC; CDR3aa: CASSLGTSERSYEQYF
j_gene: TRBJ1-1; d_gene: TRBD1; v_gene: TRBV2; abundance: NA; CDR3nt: TGTGCCAGCAGTGCGGACAGGGGAGGTTGGGCTTTCTTT; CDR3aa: CASSADRGGWAFF
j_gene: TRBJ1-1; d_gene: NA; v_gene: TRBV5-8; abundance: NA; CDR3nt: TGTGCCAGCAGCTTTGACGCAAACAGCGGGGCTTTCTTT; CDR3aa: CASSFDANSGAFF
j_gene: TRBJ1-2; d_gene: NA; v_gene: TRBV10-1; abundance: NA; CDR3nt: TGCGCCAGCAGGACAAAGGCAGGCTCTGGCTACACCTTC; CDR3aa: CASRTKAGSGYTF
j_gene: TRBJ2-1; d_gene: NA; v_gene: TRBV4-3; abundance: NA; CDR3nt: TGCGCCAGCAGCCAAGATGGCCTCGGGGATACGGAGCAGTTCTTC; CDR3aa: CASSQDGLGDTEQFF
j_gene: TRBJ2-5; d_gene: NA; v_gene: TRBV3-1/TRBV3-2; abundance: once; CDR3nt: TGTGCCACTCACAGGGGGGGGGCCTATCAAGAGACCCAGTACTTC; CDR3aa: CATHRGGAYQETQYF
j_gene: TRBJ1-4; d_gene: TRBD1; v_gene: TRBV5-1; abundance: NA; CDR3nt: TGCGCCAGCAACCCACTTCCGGGACAGACTAATGAAAAACTGTTTTTT; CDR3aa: CASNPLPGQTNEKLFF
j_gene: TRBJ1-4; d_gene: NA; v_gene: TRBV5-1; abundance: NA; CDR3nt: TGCGCCAGCACCCGAACCACAGGGTTAACTAATGAAAAACTGTTTTTT; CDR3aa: CASTRTTGLTNEKLFF
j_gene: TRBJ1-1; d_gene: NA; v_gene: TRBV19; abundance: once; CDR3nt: TGTGCCAGTAGTCCTCAGACAGTAACTGAAGCTTTCTTT; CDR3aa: CASSPQTVTEAFF
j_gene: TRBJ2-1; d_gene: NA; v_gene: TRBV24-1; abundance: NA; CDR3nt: TGTGCCACCAGTGATGTGGGAGATGAGCAGTTCTTC; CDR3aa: CATSDVGDEQFF
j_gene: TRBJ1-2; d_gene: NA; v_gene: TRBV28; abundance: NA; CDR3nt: TGTGCCAGCAGTCCCACAGGGTACGGCTACACCTTC; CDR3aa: CASSPTGYGYTF
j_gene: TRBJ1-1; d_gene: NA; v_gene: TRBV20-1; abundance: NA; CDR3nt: TGCAGTGCTAGTTATCCCCACACTGAAGCTTTCTTT; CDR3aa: CSASYPHTEAFF
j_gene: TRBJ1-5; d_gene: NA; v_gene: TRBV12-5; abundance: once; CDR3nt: TGTGCTAGTGGTTGGGACACCAATCAGCCCCAGCATTTT; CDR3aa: CASGWDTNQPQHF
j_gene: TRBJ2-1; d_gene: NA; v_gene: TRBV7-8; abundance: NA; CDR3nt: TGTGCCAGCAGCTCCCCCGGGACATGGAATGAGCAGTTCTTC; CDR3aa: CASSSPGTWNEQFF
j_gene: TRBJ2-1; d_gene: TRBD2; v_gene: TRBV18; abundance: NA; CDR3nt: TGTGCCAGTTGTGGTGGCCTAGCGGGAGGTCAGAATGAGCAGTTCTTC; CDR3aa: CASCGGLAGGQNEQFF
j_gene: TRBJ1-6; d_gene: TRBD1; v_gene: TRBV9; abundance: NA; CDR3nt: TGTGCCAGCAGTCGGGACAGAAGACATTCACCCCTCCACTTT; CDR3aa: CASSRDRRHSPLHF
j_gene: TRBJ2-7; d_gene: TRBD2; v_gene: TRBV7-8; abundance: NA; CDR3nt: TGTGCCAGCAGCTTAGCTAGCGGGCTGGGCGAGCAGTACTTC; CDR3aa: CASSLASGLGEQYF
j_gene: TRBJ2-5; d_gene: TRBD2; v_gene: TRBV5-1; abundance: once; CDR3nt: TGCGCCAGCAGCTCCCGGCGGCTAGCGGGGGGGCGTCGTGAGACCCAGTACTTC; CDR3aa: CASSSRRLAGGRRETQYF
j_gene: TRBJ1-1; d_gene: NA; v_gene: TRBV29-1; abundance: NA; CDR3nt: TGCAGCGTTGAAGAAGTCGGGCAGGGGAATACTGAAGCTTTCTTT; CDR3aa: CSVEEVGQGNTEAFF
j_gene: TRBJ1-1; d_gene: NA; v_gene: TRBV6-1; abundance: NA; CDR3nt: TGTGCCAGCAGTGAACAGCGGGGGAACACTGAAGCTTTCTTT; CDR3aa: CASSEQRGNTEAFF
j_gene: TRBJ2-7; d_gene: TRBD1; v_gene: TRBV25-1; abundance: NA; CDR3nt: TGTGCCAGCAGTGGCTCGACAGGGGGGTATTACATCTCCTACGAGCAGTACTTC; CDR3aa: CASSGSTGGYYISYEQYF
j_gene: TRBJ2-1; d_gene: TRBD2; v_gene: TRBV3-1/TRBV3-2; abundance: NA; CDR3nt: TGTGCCAGCAGCCAAGTAAGAACTAGCGGAAACAATGAGCAGTTCTTC; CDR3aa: CASSQVRTSGNNEQFF
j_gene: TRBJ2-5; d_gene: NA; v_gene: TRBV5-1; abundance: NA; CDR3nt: TGCGCCAGCAGTTATGGGTTGAGGGAGACCCAGTACTTC; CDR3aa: CASSYGLRETQYF
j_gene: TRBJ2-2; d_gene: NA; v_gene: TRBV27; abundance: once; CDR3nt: TGTGCCAGCAGTTTTCGCAGGGCCAACACCGGGGAGCTGTTTTTT; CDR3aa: CASSFRRANTGELFF
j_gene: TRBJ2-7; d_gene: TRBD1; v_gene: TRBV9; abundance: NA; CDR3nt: TGTGCCAGCAGCGTAGCCGGGACAGGGGTCTACGAGCAGTACTTC; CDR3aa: CASSVAGTGVYEQYF
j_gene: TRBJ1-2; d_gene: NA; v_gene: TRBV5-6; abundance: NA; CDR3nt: TGTGCCAGCAGCCCAGGGTCCAACTATGGCTACACCTTC; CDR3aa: CASSPGSNYGYTF
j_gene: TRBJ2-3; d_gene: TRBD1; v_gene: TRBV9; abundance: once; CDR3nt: TGTGCCAGCAGCGTATGGGACAGGGGCACAGATACGCAGTATTTT; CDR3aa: CASSVWDRGTDTQYF
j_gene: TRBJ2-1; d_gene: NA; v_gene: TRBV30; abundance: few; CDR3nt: TGTGCCTGGAGTCAGCTAGGGGGTTTCTACAATGAGCAGTTCTTC; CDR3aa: CAWSQLGGFYNEQFF
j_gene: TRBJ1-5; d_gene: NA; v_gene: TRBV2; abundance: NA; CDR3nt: TGTGCCAGCAGTGAGACAACGTATGACCAGCATTTT; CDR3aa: CASSETTYDQHF
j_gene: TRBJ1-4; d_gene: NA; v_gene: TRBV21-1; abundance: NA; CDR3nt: TGTGCCAGCAGCAAAGCAGGGGGGGTTGAAAAACTGTTTTTT; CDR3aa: CASSKAGGVEKLFF
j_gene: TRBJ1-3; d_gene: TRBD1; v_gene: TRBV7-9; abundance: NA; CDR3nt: TGTGCCAGCAGCACCCGACCGACAGGGGCTGGAAACACCATATATTTT; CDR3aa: CASSTRPTGAGNTIYF
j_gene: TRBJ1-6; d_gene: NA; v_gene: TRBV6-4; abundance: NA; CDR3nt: TGTGCCAGCTCTATCACAGGAGATAATTCACCCCTCCACTTT; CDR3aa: CASSITGDNSPLHF
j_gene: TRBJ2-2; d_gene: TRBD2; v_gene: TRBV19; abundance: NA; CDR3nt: TGTGCCAGTAGTAGCGGGGGGAGCACCGGGGAGCTGTTTTTT; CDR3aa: CASSSGGSTGELFF
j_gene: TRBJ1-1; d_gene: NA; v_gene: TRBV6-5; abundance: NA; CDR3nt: TGTGCCAGCAGGGGCGTGAACACTGAAGCTTTCTTT; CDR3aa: CASRGVNTEAFF
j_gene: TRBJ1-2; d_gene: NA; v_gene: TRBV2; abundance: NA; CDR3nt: TGTGCCAGCAGTGATGACACACCCGATAACTATGGCTACACCTTC; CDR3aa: CASSDDTPDNYGYTF
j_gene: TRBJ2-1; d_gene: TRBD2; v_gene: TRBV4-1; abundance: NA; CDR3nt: TGCGCCAGCAGCCAAGGGGCTAGCGGTAGCTCCTACAATGAGCAGTTCTTC; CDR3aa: CASSQGASGSSYNEQFF
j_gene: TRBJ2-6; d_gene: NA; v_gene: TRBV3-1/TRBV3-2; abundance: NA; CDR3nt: TGTGCCAGCAGCCCCCGACACTCTGGGGCCAACGTCCTGACTTTC; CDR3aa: CASSPRHSGANVLTF
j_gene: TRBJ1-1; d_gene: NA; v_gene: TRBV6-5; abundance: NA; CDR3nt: TGTGCCAGCAGTTTGGCCCCGGGACGGACTATCACTGAAGCTTTCTTT; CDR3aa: CASSLAPGRTITEAFF
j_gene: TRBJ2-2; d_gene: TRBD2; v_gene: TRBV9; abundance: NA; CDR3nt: TGTGCCAGCAGCGTTTCGCTAGCGGGAGGGCCTTCGGGCACCGGGGAGCTGTTTTTT; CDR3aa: CASSVSLAGGPSGTGELFF
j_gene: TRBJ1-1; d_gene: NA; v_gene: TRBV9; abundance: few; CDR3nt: TGTGCCAGCAGCGACGCTACGAACACTGAAGCTTTCTTT; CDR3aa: CASSDATNTEAFF
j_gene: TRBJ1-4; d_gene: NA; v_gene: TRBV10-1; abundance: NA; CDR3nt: TGCGCCAGCAGTGAGTCCGGGGGAGGTGAAAAACTGTTTTTT; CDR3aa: CASSESGGGEKLFF
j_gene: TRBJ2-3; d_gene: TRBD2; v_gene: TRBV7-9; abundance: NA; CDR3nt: TGTGCCAGCAGCCCGGAGGGGCGCCTGCGGGAGGACACGCAGTATTTT; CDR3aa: CASSPEGRLREDTQYF
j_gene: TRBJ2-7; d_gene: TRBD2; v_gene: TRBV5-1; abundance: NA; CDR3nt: TGCGCCAGCAGCTTGGCCCTAGCGGGGCCTACCTACGAGCAGTACTTC; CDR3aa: CASSLALAGPTYEQYF
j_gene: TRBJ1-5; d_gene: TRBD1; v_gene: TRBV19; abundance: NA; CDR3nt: TGTGCCAGTAGTATAGCCAGGGGGATCGATCAGCCCCAGCATTTT; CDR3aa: CASSIARGIDQPQHF
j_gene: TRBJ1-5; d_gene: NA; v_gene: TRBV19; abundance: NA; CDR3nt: TGTGCCAGCGAGCCTACTGATAGCAATCAGCCCCAGCATTTT; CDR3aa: CASEPTDSNQPQHF
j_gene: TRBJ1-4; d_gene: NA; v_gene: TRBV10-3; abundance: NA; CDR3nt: TGTGCCACTGCACCAGGTCCGGAAGAAAAACTGTTTTTT; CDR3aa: CATAPGPEEKLFF
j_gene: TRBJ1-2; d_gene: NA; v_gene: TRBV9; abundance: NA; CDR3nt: TGTGCCAGCAGCGTAGACGGGGTTGGCTATGGCTACACCTTC; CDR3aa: CASSVDGVGYGYTF
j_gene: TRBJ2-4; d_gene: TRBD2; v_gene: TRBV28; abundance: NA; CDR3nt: TGTGCCAGCAGCCCCGGGGGGGGGTTGGGCATTCAGTACTTC; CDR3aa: CASSPGGGLGIQYF
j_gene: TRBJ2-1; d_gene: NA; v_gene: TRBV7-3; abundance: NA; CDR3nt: TGTGCCAGCAGCTTAACTGGGACTCCCAATGAGCAGTTCTTC; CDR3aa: CASSLTGTPNEQFF
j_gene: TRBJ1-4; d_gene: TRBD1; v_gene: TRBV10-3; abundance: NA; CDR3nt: TGTGCCATCAGTTCGGGACAGAGTTCGGAAAAACTGTTTTTT; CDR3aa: CAISSGQSSEKLFF
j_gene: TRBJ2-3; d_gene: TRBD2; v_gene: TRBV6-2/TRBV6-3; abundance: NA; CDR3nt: TGTGCCAGCAGTTACGGGTGGGGAGGGGTCCCAGATACGCAGTATTTT; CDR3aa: CASSYGWGGVPDTQYF
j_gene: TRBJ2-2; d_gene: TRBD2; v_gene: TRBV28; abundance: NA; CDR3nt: TGTGCCACACAGGAGGGAGGGCTTAGCACCGGGGAGCTGTTTTTT; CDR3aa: CATQEGGLSTGELFF
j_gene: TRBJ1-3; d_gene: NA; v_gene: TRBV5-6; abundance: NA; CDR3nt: TGTGCCAGCAGGAAGCAGGGCTCTTCTGGAAACACCATATATTTT; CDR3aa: CASRKQGSSGNTIYF